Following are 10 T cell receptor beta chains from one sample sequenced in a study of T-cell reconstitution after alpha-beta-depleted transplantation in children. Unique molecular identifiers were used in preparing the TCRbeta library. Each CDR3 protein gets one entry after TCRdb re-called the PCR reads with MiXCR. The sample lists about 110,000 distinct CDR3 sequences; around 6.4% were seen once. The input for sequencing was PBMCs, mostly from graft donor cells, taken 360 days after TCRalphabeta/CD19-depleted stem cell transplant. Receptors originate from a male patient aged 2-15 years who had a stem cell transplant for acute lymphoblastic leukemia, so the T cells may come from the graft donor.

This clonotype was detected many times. The CDR3 spells CSARWQGEGKTQYF. CDR3 nucleotides: TGCAGTGCTAGATGGCAGGGGGAGGGGAAGACCCAGTACTTC. This chain joins TRBV20-1 and TRBJ2-5; perhaps D is TRBD1 or TRBD2 (7 bases each). CDR1 DFQATT and CDR2 SNEGSKA come from the germline V gene (reference sequence). Trimming left V 2 bases short and J 6 bases short, with 16 bases between. The CDR3 is 14 amino acids.

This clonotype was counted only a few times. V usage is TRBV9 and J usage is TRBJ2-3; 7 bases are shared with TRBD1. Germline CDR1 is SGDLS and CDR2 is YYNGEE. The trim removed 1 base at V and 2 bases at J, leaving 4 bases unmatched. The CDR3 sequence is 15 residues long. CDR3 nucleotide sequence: TGTGCCAGCAGCGTAAGAGGGGGCCACACAGATACGCAGTATTTT. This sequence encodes CASSVRGGHTDTQYF.

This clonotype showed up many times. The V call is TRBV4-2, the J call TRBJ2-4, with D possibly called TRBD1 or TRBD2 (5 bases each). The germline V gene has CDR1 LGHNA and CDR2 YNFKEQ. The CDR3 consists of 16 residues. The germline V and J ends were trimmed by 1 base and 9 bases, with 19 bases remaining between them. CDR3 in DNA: TGTGCCAGCAGCCAAGTGGCCGGGACCGATGTAGGCATTCAGTACTTC. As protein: CASSQVAGTDVGIQYF.

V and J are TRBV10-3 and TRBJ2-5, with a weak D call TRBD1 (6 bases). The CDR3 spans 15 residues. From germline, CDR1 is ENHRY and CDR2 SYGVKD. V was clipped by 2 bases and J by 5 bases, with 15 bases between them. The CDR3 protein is CAISELGQWGETQYF. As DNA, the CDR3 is TGTGCCATCAGTGAGCTAGGACAGTGGGGGGAGACCCAGTACTTC.

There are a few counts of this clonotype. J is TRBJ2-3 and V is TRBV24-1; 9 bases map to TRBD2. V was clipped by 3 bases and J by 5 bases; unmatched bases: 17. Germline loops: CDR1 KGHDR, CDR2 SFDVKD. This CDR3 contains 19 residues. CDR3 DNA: TGTGCCACCAGTGATCCGGCAGGAGGGCGGGGGGGCGTTGAAGATACGCAGTATTTT. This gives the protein CATSDPAGGRGGVEDTQYF.

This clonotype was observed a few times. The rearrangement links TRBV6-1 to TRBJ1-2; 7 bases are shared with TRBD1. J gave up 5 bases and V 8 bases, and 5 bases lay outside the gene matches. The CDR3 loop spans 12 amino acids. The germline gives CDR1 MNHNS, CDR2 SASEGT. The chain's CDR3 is CASGRDRYGYTF. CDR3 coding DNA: TGTGCCAGCGGCAGGGACAGATATGGCTACACCTTC.

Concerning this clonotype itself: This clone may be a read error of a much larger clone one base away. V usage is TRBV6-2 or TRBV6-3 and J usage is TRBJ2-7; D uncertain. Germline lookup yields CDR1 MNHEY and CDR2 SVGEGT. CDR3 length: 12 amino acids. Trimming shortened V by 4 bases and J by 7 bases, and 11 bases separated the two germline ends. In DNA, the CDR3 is TGTGCCAGCAGTTTCTCGAGAAGGGAGCAGTACTTC. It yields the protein CASSFSRREQYF.

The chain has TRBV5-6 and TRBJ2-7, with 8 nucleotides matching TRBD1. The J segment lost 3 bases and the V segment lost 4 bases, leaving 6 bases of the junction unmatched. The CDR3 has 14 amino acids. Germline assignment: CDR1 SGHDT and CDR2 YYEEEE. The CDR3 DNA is TGTGCCAGCAGCAAGACAGGGGAGGACTACGAGCAGTACTTC. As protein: CASSKTGEDYEQYF.

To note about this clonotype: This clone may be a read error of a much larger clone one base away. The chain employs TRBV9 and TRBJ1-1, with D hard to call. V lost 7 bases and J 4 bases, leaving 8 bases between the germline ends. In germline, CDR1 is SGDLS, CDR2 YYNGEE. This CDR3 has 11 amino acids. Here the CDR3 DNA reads TGTGCCAGCGGTTGGCGCACTGAAGCTTTCTTT. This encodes CASGWRTEAFF.

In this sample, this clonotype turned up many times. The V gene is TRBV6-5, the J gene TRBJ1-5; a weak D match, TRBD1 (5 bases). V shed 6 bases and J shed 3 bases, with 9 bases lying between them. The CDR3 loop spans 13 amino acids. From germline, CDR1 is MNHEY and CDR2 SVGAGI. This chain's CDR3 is CASSQGLNQPQHF. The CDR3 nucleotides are TGTGCCAGCAGCCAGGGACTCAATCAGCCCCAGCATTTT.